This T cell receptor (beta chain) was profiled in a study of blood T cell repertoires in COVID-19. At the level of the study: Spain, Italy and the United States supplied samples that represented acute and convalescent COVID-19. From T cells, B-cell-depleted T cells, or PBMCs came the material, which was cDNA or gDNA.

As originally analysed: The assay estimated nucleated cells by amplifying reference gene primers. Profiled with immunoSEQ multiplex PCR; TCRdb holds only in-frame clones, not every one. The V and J calls and clone size come from that table; D and trimming were worked out from the DNA. The table lists 95,000 to 110,000 clones, around 89% of them singletons, with 4.9% in the top ten. The CDR3 runs to 16 residues. Trimming cost V 3 bases and J 4 bases; bases outside gene matches: 9. Germline CDR1 and CDR2: DFQATT and SNEGSKA (reference sequence). The rearrangement joins TRBV20-1 to TRBJ2-3; 11 bases are shared with TRBD2. This clonotype was sampled from a man in his forties or fifties with active or convalescent COVID-19. The sequenced material came from peripheral blood. The CDR3 bases are TGCAGTGCTAGTTCCCAAAGGGGACTAGCGGCAGATACGCAGTATTTT. Its protein product is CSASSQRGLAADTQYF.